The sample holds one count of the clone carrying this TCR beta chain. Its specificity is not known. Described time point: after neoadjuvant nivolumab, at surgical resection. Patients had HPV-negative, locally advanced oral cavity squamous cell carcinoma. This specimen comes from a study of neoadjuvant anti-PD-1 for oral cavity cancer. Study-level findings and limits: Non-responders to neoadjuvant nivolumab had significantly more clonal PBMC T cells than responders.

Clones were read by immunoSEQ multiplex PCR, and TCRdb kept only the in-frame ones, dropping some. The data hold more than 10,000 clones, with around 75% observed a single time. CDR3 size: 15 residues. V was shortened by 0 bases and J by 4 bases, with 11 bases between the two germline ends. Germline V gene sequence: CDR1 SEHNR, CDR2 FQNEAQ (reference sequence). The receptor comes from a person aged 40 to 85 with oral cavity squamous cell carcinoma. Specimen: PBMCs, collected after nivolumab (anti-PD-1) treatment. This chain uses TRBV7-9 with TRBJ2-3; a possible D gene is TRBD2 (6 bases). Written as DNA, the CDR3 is TGTGCCAGCAGCTTAGCGTGGGCTAGCGCAGATACGCAGTATTTT. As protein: CASSLAWASADTQYF.